This T cell receptor (beta chain) was obtained from a study of blood T cells in healthy people across ages. CDR1 DFQATT and CDR2 SNEGSKA come from the germline V gene (reference sequence). J gave up 4 bases and V 5 bases, and 7 bases lay outside the gene matches. This CDR3 has 13 amino acids. For the second PCR, which ran for 7 to 11 cycles, a sample-barcoded 5' primer and a J-beta primer mix were used. Each cDNA was tagged by a template-switch adaptor containing 12 random nucleotides. One entry per CDR3 protein results from TCRdb running MiXCR on the 5' RACE reads. The top ten hold less than 9.5% of the sample, which has roughly 1,700,000 distinct CDR3 sequences, 28% seen once.

The chain employs TRBV20-1 and TRBJ1-2; 7 bases agree with TRBD1. The sequenced sample consisted of blood. This TCR came from a woman younger than 45 in good health. CDR3 in amino acids: CSAETNRGYGYTF. CDR3 sequence (DNA): TGCAGTGCTGAAACCAACAGGGGCTATGGCTACACCTTC.